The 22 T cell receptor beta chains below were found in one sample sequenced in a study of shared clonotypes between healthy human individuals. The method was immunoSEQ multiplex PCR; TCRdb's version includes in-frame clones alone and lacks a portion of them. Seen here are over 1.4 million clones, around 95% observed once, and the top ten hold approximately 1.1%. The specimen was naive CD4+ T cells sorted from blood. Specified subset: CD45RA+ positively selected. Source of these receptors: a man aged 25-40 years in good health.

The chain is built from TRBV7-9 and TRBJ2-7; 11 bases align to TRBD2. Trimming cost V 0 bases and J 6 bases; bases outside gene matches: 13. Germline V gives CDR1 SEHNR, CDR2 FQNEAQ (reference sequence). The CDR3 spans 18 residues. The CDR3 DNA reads TGTGCCAGCAGCTTAGCTTTAGCGGGAGGGCGGAATATCGGCGAGCAGTACTTC. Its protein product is CASSLALAGGRNIGEQYF.

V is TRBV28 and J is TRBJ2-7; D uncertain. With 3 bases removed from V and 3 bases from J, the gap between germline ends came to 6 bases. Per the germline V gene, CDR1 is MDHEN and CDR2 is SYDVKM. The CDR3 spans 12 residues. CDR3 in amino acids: CASSFAIYEQYF. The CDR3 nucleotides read TGTGCCAGCAGTTTCGCCATCTACGAGCAGTACTTC.

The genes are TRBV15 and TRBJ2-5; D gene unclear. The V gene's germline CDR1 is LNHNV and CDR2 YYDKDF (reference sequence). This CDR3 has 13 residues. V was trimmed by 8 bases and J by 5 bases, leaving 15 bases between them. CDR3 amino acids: CATALGLVETQYF. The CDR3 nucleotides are TGTGCCACCGCCTTAGGGTTGGTGGAGACCCAGTACTTC. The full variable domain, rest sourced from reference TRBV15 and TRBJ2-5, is DAMVIQNPRYQVTQFGKPVTLSCSQTLNHNVMYWYQQKSSQAPKLLFHYYDKDFNNEADTPDNFQSRRPNTSFCFLDIRSPGLGDTAMYLCATALGLVETQYFGPGTRLLVL.

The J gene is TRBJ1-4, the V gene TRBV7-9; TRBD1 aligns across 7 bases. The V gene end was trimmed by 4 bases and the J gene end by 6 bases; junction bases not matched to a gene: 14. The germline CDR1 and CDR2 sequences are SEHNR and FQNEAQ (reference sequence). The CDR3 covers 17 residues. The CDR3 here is CASSYWTGGETYEKLFF. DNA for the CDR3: TGTGCCAGCAGCTACTGGACAGGAGGGGAAACATATGAAAAACTGTTTTTT.

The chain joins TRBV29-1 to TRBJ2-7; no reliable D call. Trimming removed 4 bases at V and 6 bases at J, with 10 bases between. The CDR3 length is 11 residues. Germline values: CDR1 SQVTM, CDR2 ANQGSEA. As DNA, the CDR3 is TGCAGCGTTGCTCGAGGTATCGAGCAGTACTTC. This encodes CSVARGIEQYF.

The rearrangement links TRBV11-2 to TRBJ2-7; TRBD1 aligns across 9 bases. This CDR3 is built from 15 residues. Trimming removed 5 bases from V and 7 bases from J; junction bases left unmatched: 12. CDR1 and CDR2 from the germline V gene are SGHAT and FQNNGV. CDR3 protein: CASSALGDRASEQYF. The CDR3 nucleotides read TGTGCCAGCAGCGCCCTAGGGGACAGGGCGAGTGAGCAGTACTTC. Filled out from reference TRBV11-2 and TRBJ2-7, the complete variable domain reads EAGVAQSPRYKIIEKRQSVAFWCNPISGHATLYWYQQILGQGPKLLIQFQNNGVVDDSQLPKDRFSAERLKGVDSTLKIQPAKLEDSAVYLCASSALGDRASEQYFGPGTRLTVT.

The CDR3 sequence: CASSLGSGGSYNEQFF. The CDR3, as DNA: TGTGCCAGCAGCTTAGGGTCGGGAGGCAGTTACAATGAGCAGTTCTTC. The chain is built from TRBV7-9 and TRBJ2-1, with 7 bases that match TRBD2. Germline lookup yields CDR1 SEHNR and CDR2 FQNEAQ (reference sequence). V lost 1 base to trimming and J lost 4 bases; unmatched junction nucleotides: 7. The CDR3 has 16 amino acids.

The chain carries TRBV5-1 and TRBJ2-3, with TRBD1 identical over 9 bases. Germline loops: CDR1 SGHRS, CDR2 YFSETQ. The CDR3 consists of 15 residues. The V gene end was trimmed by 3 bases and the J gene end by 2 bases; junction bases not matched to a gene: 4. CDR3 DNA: TGCGCCAGCAGCTCCGGGACAGGGAACACAGATACGCAGTATTTT. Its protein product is CASSSGTGNTDTQYF. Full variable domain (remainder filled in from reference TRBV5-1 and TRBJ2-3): KAGVTQTPRYLIKTRGQQVTLSCSPISGHRSVSWYQQTPGQGLQFLFEYFSETQRNKGNFPGRFSGRQFSNSRSEMNVSTLELGDSALYLCASSSGTGNTDTQYFGPGTRLTVL.

CDR3 loop: CAISPKTSGWSYEQYF. CDR3 DNA sequence: TGTGCCATCAGTCCTAAGACTAGCGGGTGGTCCTACGAGCAGTACTTC. The chain combines TRBV10-3 with TRBJ2-7, with 10 bases that match TRBD2. After removal of 5 bases from V and 1 base from J, the junction contained 8 bases not matched to a gene. Germline CDR1 is ENHRY and CDR2 is SYGVKD. This CDR3 is 16 amino acids long.

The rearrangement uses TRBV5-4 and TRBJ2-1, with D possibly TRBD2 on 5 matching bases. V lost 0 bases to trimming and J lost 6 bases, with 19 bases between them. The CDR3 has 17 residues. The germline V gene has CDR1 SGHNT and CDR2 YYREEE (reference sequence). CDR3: CASSLGLAGRPGNEQFF. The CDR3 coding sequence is TGTGCCAGCAGCTTGGGTCTCGCGGGCCGGCCGGGCAATGAGCAGTTCTTC.

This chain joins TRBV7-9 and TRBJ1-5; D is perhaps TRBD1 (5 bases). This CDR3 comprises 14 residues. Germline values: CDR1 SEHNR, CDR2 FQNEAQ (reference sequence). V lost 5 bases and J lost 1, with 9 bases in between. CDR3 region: CASSGGDSNQPQHF. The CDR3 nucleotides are TGTGCCAGCAGCGGAGGGGACAGCAATCAGCCCCAGCATTTT.

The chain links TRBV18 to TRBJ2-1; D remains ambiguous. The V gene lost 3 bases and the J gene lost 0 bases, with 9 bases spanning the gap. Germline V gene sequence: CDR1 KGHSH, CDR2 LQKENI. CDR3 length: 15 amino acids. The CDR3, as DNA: TGTGCCAGCTCACCGGGGTCAGCCTCCTACAATGAGCAGTTCTTC. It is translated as CASSPGSASYNEQFF.

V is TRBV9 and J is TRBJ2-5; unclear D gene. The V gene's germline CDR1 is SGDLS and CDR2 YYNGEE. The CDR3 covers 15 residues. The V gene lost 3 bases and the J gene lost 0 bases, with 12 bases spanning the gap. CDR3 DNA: TGTGCCAGCAGCGCGGGCAGGCCTCACCAAGAGACCCAGTACTTC. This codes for CASSAGRPHQETQYF.

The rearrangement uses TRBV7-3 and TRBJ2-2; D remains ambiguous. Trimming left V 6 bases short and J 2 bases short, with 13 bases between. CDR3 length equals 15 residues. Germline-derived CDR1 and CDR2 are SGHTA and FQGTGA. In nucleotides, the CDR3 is TGTGCCAGCAGTCGGGTTCCGGATAACACCGGGGAGCTGTTTTTT. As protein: CASSRVPDNTGELFF.

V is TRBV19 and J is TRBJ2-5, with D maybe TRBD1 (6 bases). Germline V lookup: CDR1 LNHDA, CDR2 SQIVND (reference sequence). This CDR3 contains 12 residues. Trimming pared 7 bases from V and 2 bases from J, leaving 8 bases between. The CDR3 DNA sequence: TGTGCCAGTATGGACAGACAAGAGACCCAGTACTTC. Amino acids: CASMDRQETQYF.

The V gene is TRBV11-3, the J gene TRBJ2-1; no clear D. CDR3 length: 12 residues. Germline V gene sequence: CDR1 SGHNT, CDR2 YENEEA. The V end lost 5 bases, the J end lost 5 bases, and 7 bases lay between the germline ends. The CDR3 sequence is CASSPRNNEQFF. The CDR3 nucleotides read TGTGCCAGCAGCCCCCGGAACAATGAGCAGTTCTTC.

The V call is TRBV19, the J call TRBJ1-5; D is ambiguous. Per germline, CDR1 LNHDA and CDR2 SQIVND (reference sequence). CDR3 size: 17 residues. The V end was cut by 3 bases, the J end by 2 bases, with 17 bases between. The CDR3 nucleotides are TGTGCCAGTAGTATGTCCCGGGTGATTAGTCGCAATCAGCCCCAGCATTTT. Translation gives CASSMSRVISRNQPQHF.

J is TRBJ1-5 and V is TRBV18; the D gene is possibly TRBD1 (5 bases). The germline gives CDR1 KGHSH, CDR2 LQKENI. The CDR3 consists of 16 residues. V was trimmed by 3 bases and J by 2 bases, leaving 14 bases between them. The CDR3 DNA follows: TGTGCCAGCTCACCCGGGACTCCCCTAGGCAATCAGCCCCAGCATTTT. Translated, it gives CASSPGTPLGNQPQHF.

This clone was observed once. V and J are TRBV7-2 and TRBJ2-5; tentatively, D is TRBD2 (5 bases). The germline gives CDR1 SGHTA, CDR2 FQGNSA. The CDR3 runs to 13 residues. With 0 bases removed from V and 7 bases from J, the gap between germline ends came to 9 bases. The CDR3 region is CASSLALSGTQYF. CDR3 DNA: TGTGCCAGCAGCTTAGCACTAAGCGGGACCCAGTACTTC. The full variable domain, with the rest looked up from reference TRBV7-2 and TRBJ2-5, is GAGVSQSPSNKVTEKGKDVELRCDPISGHTALYWYRQSLGQGLEFLIYFQGNSAPDKSGLPSDRFSAERTGGSVSTLTIQRTQQEDSAVYLCASSLALSGTQYFGPGTRLLVL.

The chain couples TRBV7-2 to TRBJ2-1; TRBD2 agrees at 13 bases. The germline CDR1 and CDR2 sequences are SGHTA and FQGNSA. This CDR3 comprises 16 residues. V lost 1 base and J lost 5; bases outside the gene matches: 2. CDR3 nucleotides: TGTGCCAGCAGCTTAGGTGGACTAGCGGGAGACAATGAGCAGTTCTTC. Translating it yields CASSLGGLAGDNEQFF.

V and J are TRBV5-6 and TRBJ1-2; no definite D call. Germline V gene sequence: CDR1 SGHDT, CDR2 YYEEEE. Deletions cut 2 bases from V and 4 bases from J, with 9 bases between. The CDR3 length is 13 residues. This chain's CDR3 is CASSLQPTYGYTF. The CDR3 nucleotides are TGTGCCAGCAGCTTACAGCCAACCTATGGCTACACCTTC.

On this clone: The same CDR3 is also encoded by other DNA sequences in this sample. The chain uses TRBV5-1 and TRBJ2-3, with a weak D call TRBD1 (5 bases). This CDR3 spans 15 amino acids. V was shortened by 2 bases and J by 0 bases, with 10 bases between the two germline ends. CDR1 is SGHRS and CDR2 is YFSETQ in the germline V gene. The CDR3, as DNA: TGCGCCAGCAGCTTAGACAGCCCTAGCACAGATACGCAGTATTTT. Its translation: CASSLDSPSTDTQYF.